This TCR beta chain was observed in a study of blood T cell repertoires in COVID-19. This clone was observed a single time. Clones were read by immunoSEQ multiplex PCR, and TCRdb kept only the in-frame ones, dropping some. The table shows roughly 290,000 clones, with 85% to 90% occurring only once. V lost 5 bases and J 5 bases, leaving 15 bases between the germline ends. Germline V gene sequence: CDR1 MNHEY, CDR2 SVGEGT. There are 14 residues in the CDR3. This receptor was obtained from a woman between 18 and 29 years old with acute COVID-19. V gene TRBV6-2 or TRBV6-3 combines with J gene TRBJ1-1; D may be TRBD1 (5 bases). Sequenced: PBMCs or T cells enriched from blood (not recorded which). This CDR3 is CASSSFGGSTEAFF. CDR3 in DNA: TGTGCCAGCAGTAGCTTCGGGGGGTCTACTGAAGCTTTCTTT.